Following are 8 T cell receptor beta chains from one sample sequenced in a study of radiotherapy plus CTLA-4 blockade in lung cancer. Here immunoSEQ multiplex PCR was the method, and the copy in TCRdb shows in-frame clones only, minus some. The data show over 80,000 clones, roughly 87% seen once. The sequencing here drew on peripheral blood, taken from a patient treated with radiotherapy plus ipilimumab. The receptors come from a human donor with non-small cell lung cancer who had stable disease on radiotherapy plus ipilimumab.

The chain has TRBV6-5 and TRBJ1-2; 7 nucleotides align to TRBD1. This CDR3 region has 14 residues. Germline CDR1 and CDR2: MNHEY and SVGAGI. The junction had 10 bases not matched to a gene; V was cut back by 6 bases and J by 6 bases. The CDR3 nucleotides read TGTGCCAGCAGACTCGCCGACAGGGTACATGGCTACACCTTC. It yields the protein CASRLADRVHGYTF.

The J gene is TRBJ2-3, the V gene TRBV5-1; 8 positions match TRBD2. In germline, CDR1 is SGHRS, CDR2 YFSETQ. This CDR3 comprises 16 residues. Germline trimming cut 1 base from V and 4 bases from J; bases unmatched to any gene: 8. CDR3 in amino acids: CASSLSSGKWADTQYF. CDR3 DNA: TGCGCCAGCAGCTTGAGTAGCGGGAAGTGGGCAGATACGCAGTATTTT.

The chain employs TRBV7-3 and TRBJ2-2, with 11 bases that match TRBD2. The CDR3 has 18 residues. Germline V CDR1 and CDR2: SGHTA, FQGTGA. Unmatched junction bases numbered 6, after V lost 3 bases and J lost 0 bases. The CDR3 here is CASSFPLAGGSNTGELFF. The CDR3 nucleotides are TGTGCCAGCAGCTTCCCGTTAGCGGGGGGGTCGAACACCGGGGAGCTGTTTTTT.

V and J are TRBV7-6 and TRBJ2-1; D is unclear. V lost 2 bases and J lost 6, with 17 bases in between. Germline V CDR1 and CDR2: SGHVS, FNYEAQ. The CDR3 has 16 residues. This chain's CDR3 is CASSLFGIEASNEQFF. CDR3 nucleotides: TGTGCCAGCAGCTTATTTGGAATTGAAGCATCCAATGAGCAGTTCTTC.

CDR3 amino acids: CASSRGQAYEQYF. The CDR3 region has the DNA TGTGCCAGCAGTCGCGGACAGGCCTACGAGCAGTACTTC. The J gene is TRBJ2-7, the V gene TRBV6-5, with TRBD1 matching 7 bases. This CDR3 is 13 amino acids long. Germline assignment: CDR1 MNHEY and CDR2 SVGAGI. The V gene end was trimmed by 5 bases and the J gene end by 2 bases; junction bases not matched to a gene: 3.

V usage is TRBV6-6 and J usage is TRBJ1-5, with 9 bases lining up with TRBD1. Germline V lookup: CDR1 MNHNY, CDR2 SVGAGI (reference sequence). This CDR3 region has 16 residues. Trimming at V came to 7 bases and at J to 6 bases, leaving 13 bases not matched to a gene. CDR3 amino acids: CASKGDREGPSQPQHF. The CDR3 DNA reads as TGTGCCAGCAAGGGGGACAGGGAAGGCCCAAGTCAGCCCCAGCATTTT.

This rearrangement joins TRBV7-2 to TRBJ2-2; 9 bases fit TRBD2. In germline, CDR1 is SGHTA, CDR2 FQGNSA. The CDR3 has 15 amino acids. Trimming cost V 5 bases and J 3 bases; bases outside gene matches: 4. The CDR3 loop reads CASSPIAGDTGELFF. The CDR3 coding sequence is TGTGCCAGCAGCCCTATAGCGGGGGACACCGGGGAGCTGTTTTTT. The whole variable domain, remainder taken from reference TRBV7-2 and TRBJ2-2, is GAGVSQSPSNKVTEKGKDVELRCDPISGHTALYWYRQSLGQGLEFLIYFQGNSAPDKSGLPSDRFSAERTGGSVSTLTIQRTQQEDSAVYLCASSPIAGDTGELFFGEGSRLTVL.

This clone was detected a few times. The V gene is TRBV5-1, the J gene TRBJ2-3; 15 nucleotides line up with TRBD2. After removal of 4 bases from V and 0 bases from J, the junction contained 9 bases not matched to a gene. The CDR3 covers 19 residues. Germline CDR1 is SGHRS and CDR2 is YFSETQ. As DNA, the CDR3 is TGCGCCAGCAGCCGGACTAGCGGGGGGGCCAGTTCTAGCACAGATACGCAGTATTTT. This translates into CASSRTSGGASSSTDTQYF. Full variable domain (rest looked up from reference TRBV5-1 and TRBJ2-3): KAGVTQTPRYLIKTRGQQVTLSCSPISGHRSVSWYQQTPGQGLQFLFEYFSETQRNKGNFPGRFSGRQFSNSRSEMNVSTLELGDSALYLCASSRTSGGASSSTDTQYFGPGTRLTVL.